This T cell receptor (beta chain) was observed in a study of blood T cells in healthy people across ages. Extracted total RNA amounted to at least 5.5 micrograms for each sample. From germline, CDR1 is SGHNT and CDR2 YYREEE (reference sequence). V lost 3 bases and J 7 bases, leaving 14 bases between the germline ends. CDR3 length: 13 amino acids. Primers used in a second PCR of about 6 to 11 cycles were a sample-barcoded 5' primer and a J-beta primer mix. TCRdb recomputed calls from the 5' RACE reads with MiXCR, one row per CDR3 protein. The table shows around 800,000 distinct CDR3 sequences, with roughly 25% occurring only once. These same records also appear under a second study, on T cells of mothers and their children. That source reports: Thymic selection molds TCR recombination output in much the same way for related pairs as for unrelated pairs.

Sequencing was done on a sample of blood. The chain joins TRBV5-4 to TRBJ2-7, with a possible D match to TRBD2 (6 bases). The clonotype comes from a boy between 10 and 17 years old in good health. DNA of the CDR3: TGTGCCAGCAGCTCGGACGGGAGTAGGGAGCAGTACTTC. Translated, it gives CASSSDGSREQYF.